This T cell receptor beta chain was observed in a study of technical replicates of blood from a few donors. Only in-frame clones appear in the TCRdb table, and some are missing; sequencing was by immunoSEQ multiplex PCR. Among 75,000 or so clones listed, 90% to 95% were seen once. Germline-derived CDR1 and CDR2 are SQVTM and ANQGSEA. Trimming cost V 2 bases and J 4 bases; bases outside gene matches: 5. This CDR3 is built from 14 residues. This receptor was identified in a human donor in good health. The specimen was T cells isolated from PBMCs. The rearrangement joins TRBV29-1 to TRBJ2-1; TRBD2 matches 7 bases. This CDR3 is CSVESSGTYNEQFF. The CDR3 bases are TGCAGCGTTGAATCCAGCGGGACTTACAATGAGCAGTTCTTC.